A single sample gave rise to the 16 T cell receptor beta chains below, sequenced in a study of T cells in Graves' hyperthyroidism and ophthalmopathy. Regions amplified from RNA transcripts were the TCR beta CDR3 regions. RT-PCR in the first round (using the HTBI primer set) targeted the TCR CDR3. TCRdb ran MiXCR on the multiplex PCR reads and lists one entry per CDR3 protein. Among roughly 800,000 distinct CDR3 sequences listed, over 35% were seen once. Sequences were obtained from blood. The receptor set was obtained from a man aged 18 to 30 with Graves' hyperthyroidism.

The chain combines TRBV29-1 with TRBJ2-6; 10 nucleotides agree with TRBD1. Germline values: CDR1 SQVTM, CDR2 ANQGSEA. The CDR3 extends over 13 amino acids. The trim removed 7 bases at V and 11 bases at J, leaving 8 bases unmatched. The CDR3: CSADGTGDDVLTF. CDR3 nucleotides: TGCAGCGCCGACGGGACAGGGGATGACGTCCTGACTTTC.

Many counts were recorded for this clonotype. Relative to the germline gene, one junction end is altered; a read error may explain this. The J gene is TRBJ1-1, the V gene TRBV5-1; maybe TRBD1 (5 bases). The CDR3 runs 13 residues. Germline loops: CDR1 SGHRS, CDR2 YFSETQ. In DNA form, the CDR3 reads TGTGCCAGCAGCTTTGACAGGAACACTGAAGCTTTCTTT. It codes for CASSFDRNTEAFF.

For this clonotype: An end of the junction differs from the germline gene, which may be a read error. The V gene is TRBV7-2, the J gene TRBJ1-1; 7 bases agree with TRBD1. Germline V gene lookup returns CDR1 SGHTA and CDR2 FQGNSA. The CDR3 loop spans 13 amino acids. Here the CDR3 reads CASSLQGNAEAFF. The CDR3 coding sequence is TGTGCCAGCAGTCTACAGGGGAACGCTGAAGCTTTCTTT.

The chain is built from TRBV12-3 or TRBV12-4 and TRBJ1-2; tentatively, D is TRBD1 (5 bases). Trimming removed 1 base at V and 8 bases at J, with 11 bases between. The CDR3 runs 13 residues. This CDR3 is CASSLVGVGGYTF. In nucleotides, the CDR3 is TGTGCCAGCAGTTTAGTGGGGGTGGGAGGCTACACCTTC.

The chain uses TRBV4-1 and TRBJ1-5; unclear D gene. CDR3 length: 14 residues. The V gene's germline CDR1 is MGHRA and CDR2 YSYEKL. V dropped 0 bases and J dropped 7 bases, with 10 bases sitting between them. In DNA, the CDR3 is TGCGCCAGCAGCCAAGATCCCCGAACCCAGCCCCAGCATTTT. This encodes CASSQDPRTQPQHF.

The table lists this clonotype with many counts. CDR3 coding DNA: TGTGCCAGCAGCGAAAGACAGGGTCATTTCACCCTCCACTTT. It is translated as CASSERQGHFTLHF. The rearrangement joins TRBV7-2 to TRBJ1-6; 7 nucleotides align to TRBD1. The V segment lost 5 bases and the J segment 14 bases; nucleotides outside the gene matches: 12. This CDR3 spans 14 amino acids. Germline V gene data show CDR1 as SGHTA and CDR2 as FQGNSA.

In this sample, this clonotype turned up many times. CDR3 sequence reads: CSARRRGNTEAFF. The CDR3 DNA sequence: TGCAGTGCGAGGAGGAGGGGGAACACTGAAGCTTTCTTT. The V and J genes are TRBV20-1 and TRBJ1-1; D might be TRBD1 (5 bases). Germline-derived CDR1 and CDR2 are DFQATT and SNEGSKA (reference sequence). Trimming pared 6 bases from V and 1 base from J, leaving 12 bases between. This CDR3 region has 13 residues.

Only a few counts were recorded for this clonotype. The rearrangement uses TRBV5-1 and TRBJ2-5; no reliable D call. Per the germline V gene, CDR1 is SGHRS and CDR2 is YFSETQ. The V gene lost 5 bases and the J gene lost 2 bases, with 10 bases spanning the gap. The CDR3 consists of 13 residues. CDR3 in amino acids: CASRKVGQETQYF. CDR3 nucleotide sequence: TGCGCCAGCAGGAAAGTCGGACAAGAGACCCAGTACTTC. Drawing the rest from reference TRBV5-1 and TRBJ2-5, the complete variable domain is KAGVTQTPRYLIKTRGQQVTLSCSPISGHRSVSWYQQTPGQGLQFLFEYFSETQRNKGNFPGRFSGRQFSNSRSEMNVSTLELGDSALYLCASRKVGQETQYFGPGTRLLVL.

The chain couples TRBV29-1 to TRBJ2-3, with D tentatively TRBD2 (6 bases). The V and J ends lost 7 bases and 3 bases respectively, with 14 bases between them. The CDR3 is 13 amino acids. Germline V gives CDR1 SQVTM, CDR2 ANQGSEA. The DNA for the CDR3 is TGCAGCGCCGTCGCGGGGTTAACAGATACGCAGTATTTT. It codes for CSAVAGLTDTQYF.

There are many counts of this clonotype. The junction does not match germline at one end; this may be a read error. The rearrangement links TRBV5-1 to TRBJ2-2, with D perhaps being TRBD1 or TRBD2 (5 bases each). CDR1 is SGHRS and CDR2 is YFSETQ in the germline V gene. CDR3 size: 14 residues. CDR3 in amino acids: CASSSGTATGELFF. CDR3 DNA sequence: TGTGCCAGCAGCTCAGGGACCGCCACCGGGGAGCTGTTTTTT. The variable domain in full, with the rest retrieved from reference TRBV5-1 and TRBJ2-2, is KAGVTQTPRYLIKTRGQQVTLSCSPISGHRSVSWYQQTPGQGLQFLFEYFSETQRNKGNFPGRFSGRQFSNSRSEMNVSTLELGDSALYLCASSSGTATGELFFGEGSRLTVL.

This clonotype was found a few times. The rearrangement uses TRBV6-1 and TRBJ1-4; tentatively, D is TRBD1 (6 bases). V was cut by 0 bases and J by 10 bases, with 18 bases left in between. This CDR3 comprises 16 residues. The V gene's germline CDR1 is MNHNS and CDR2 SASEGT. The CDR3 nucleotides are TGTGCCAGCAGTGAAGCGCTTCTCGGGGGCCATGGAAAACTGTTTTTT. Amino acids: CASSEALLGGHGKLFF.

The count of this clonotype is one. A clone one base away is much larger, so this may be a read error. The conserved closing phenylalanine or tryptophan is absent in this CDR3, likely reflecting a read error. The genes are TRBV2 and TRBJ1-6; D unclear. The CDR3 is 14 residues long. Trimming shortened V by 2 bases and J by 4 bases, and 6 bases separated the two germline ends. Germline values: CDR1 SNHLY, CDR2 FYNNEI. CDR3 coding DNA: TGTGCCAGCAGTGAAACCGGGTATAATTCACCCCTCCACCTT. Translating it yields CASSETGYNSPLHL.

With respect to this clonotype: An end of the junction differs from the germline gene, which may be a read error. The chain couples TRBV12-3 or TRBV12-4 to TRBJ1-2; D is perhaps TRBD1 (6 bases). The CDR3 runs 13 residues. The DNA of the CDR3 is TGTGCCAGCAGCCCCAGGGGTGACTATGGCTGCACCTTC. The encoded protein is CASSPRGDYGCTF.

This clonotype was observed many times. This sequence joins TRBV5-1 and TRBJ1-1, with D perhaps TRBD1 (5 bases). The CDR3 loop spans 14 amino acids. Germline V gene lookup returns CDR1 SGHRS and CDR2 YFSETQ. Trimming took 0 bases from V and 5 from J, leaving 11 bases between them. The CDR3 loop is CASSLEYGGTEAFF. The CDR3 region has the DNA TGCGCCAGCAGCTTGGAGTACGGGGGGACTGAAGCTTTCTTT.

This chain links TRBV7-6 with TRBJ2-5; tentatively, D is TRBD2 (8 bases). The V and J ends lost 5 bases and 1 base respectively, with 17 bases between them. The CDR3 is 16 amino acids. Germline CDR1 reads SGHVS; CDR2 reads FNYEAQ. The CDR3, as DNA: TGTGCCAGCAGCCGTATAGCGGGACAGACCCAAGAGACCCAGTACTTC. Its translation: CASSRIAGQTQETQYF.

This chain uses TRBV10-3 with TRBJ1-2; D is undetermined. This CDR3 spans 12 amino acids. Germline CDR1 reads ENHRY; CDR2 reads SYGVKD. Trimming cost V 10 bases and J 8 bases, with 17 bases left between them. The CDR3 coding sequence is TGTGCCAGCAGCCAAGCGCCAGGCGGCTACACCTTC. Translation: CASSQAPGGYTF.